The T cell receptor (beta chain) under discussion was sequenced for a study of T cell repertoires in cytomegalovirus infection. Study as a whole: The public TCR beta signatures pointed to both CMV infection and matching HLA type. Notes on the study in general: Across the ex vivo response, the dominant clonotypes were HLA-C-restricted CMV-specific TCR beta clonotypes.

The CDR3 is made up of 16 amino acids. Germline trimming cut 1 base from V and 7 bases from J; bases unmatched to any gene: 10. The germline gives CDR1 SGHDT, CDR2 YYEEEE. TCRdb redid the calling of the reads with MiXCR, one entry per CDR3 protein. The table includes some 480,000 distinct CDR3 sequences, roughly a third detected once. As regards this clonotype: What it recognizes is unknown.

The receptor was derived from a human donor in good health (CMV status not recorded). Some clones in this sample may be carry-over from other donors' samples. This sequence joins TRBV5-6 and TRBJ2-1; 8 positions agree with TRBD1. The source was cultured PBMCs, collected from culture after CMV antigen stimulation. This chain's CDR3 is CASSLYGTGFENEQFF. The DNA for the CDR3 is TGTGCCAGCAGCTTGTATGGGACAGGATTTGAAAATGAGCAGTTCTTC.